This passage covers 21 T cell receptor beta chains from one sample sequenced in a study of blood T cells in healthy people across ages. Sample-barcoded 5' priming and a J-beta primer mix drove a second PCR of roughly 6 to 12 cycles. TCRdb itself ran the 5' RACE reads through MiXCR, one entry per CDR3 protein. The sample lists about 1.7 million distinct CDR3 sequences; 28% were seen once. Source material: blood. The source of these receptors is a woman younger than 45 in good health.

This clonotype showed up just a few times. V usage is TRBV5-1 and J usage is TRBJ2-1; the match to TRBD2 covers 12 bases. J was trimmed by 7 bases and V by 5 bases; bases with no gene match: 10. The V gene's germline CDR1 is SGHRS and CDR2 YFSETQ. The CDR3 extends over 16 amino acids. The CDR3 protein is CASRASGGAVGNEQFF. CDR3 sequence (DNA): TGCGCCAGCAGGGCTAGCGGGGGGGCAGTTGGTAATGAGCAGTTCTTC.

The genes are TRBV14 and TRBJ1-2; TRBD1 might be the D (6 bases). CDR3 length: 15 residues. The V gene's germline CDR1 is SGHDN and CDR2 FVKESK. V was trimmed by 0 bases and J by 4 bases, leaving 12 bases between them. In DNA, the CDR3 is TGTGCCAGCAGCCAAGATGGGGGGGGCGTCTATGGCTACACCTTC. Amino acids: CASSQDGGGVYGYTF. Combining the CDR3 with reference TRBV14 and TRBJ1-2 gives the whole variable domain EAGVTQFPSHSVIEKGQTVTLRCDPISGHDNLYWYRRVMGKEIKFLLHFVKESKQDESGMPNNRFLAERTGGTYSTLKVQPAELEDSGVYFCASSQDGGGVYGYTFGSGTRLTVV.

The chain uses TRBV9 and TRBJ2-1; 14 bases are shared with TRBD2. This CDR3 is built from 17 residues. CDR1 and CDR2 (germline): SGDLS, YYNGEE. With 3 bases clipped from V and 5 bases from J, the junction kept 7 bases outside the gene matches. This CDR3 reads CASSGGRGLAGDNEQFF. The CDR3 nucleotides are TGTGCCAGCAGCGGAGGAAGGGGACTAGCGGGAGACAATGAGCAGTTCTTC.

The chain couples TRBV20-1 to TRBJ2-5, with D tentatively TRBD2 (6 bases). Per the germline V gene, CDR1 is DFQATT and CDR2 is SNEGSKA (reference sequence). Trimming pared 8 bases from V and 3 bases from J, leaving 13 bases between. The CDR3 totals 12 residues. CDR3 sequence: CSTSGGEETQYF. In nucleotides, the CDR3 is TGCAGTACGAGTGGCGGGGAAGAGACCCAGTACTTC.

There are a few counts of this clonotype. The gene calls are TRBV5-1 and TRBJ2-3; D possibly corresponds to TRBD2 (7 bases). There are 17 residues in the CDR3. V was trimmed by 3 bases and J by 2 bases, leaving 19 bases between them. Germline V lookup: CDR1 SGHRS, CDR2 YFSETQ. CDR3 sequence: CASSWGGRDKSTDTQYF. In DNA, the CDR3 is TGCGCCAGCAGCTGGGGGGGCCGGGACAAGTCCACAGATACGCAGTATTTT.

To note about this clonotype: A much more abundant neighbour one base away suggests this may be a read error. The V call is TRBV4-3, the J call TRBJ2-1; 7 positions agree with TRBD1. This CDR3 has 20 residues. The germline gives CDR1 LGHNA, CDR2 YSLEER. CDR3 residues: CASSRTSRGPEQGSYNEQVF. The CDR3 DNA reads TGCGCCAGCAGCCGGACTTCAAGAGGTCCGGAACAGGGGTCCTACAATGAGCAGGTCTTC.

The V and J genes are TRBV20-1 and TRBJ2-7, with D tentatively TRBD2 (6 bases). Between the trimmed V and J ends, which lost 0 bases and 0 bases, there was a span of 12 bases. CDR1 DFQATT and CDR2 SNEGSKA come from the germline V gene (reference sequence). CDR3 size: 15 residues. The CDR3 sequence is CSARDISGYSYEQYF. The CDR3 DNA is TGCAGTGCTAGAGATATAAGCGGGTACTCCTACGAGCAGTACTTC.

A remark on this clonotype: One junction end does not reproduce the germline sequence, and a read error may be involved. CDR3 protein: CASTSGTSQEAQYF. CDR3 nucleotide sequence: TGTGCCAGCACCTCAGGGACCAGCCAAGAGGCCCAGTACTTC. This sequence joins TRBV12-3 or TRBV12-4 and TRBJ2-5; D is perhaps TRBD1 or TRBD2 (5 bases each). The length of the CDR3 is 14 residues.

As for this clonotype: Germline is not matched at one junction end, which may reflect a read error. The rearrangement joins TRBV7-9 to TRBJ1-2; 7 bases fit TRBD1. CDR3 length: 15 amino acids. Germline V gene data show CDR1 as SEHNR and CDR2 as FQNEAQ (reference sequence). The CDR3, as DNA: TGTGTCAGCAGCCCCCGGGACAGCCGATTCTATGGCTACACCTTC. Residues: CVSSPRDSRFYGYTF.

The sample holds many counts of this clonotype. This sequence joins TRBV18 and TRBJ2-1; the D gene is possibly TRBD2 (5 bases). Trimming left V 0 bases short and J 6 bases short, with 6 bases between. From germline, CDR1 is KGHSH and CDR2 LQKENI. This CDR3 has 13 amino acids. CDR3 sequence (DNA): TGTGCCAGCTCACCACCTAGCGTCAATGAGCAGTTCTTC. It codes for CASSPPSVNEQFF.

This rearrangement joins TRBV5-1 to TRBJ2-2; D may be TRBD1 (6 bases). The germline CDR1 and CDR2 sequences are SGHRS and YFSETQ. The CDR3 covers 15 residues. V was cut by 0 bases and J by 3 bases, with 9 bases left in between. This CDR3 is CASSLGQEYTGELFF. CDR3 DNA sequence: TGCGCCAGCAGCTTGGGACAGGAGTACACCGGGGAGCTGTTTTTT.

The sample holds a few counts of this clonotype. CDR3 loop: CSGKGPDYEQYF. In DNA form, the CDR3 reads TGCAGCGGCAAGGGACCAGACTACGAGCAGTACTTC. The V call is TRBV20-1, the J call TRBJ2-7; tentatively, D is TRBD1 or TRBD2 (5 bases each). Germline CDR1 and CDR2: DFQATT and SNEGSKA (reference sequence). The CDR3 is 12 residues long.

The chain joins TRBV5-1 to TRBJ2-2; a possible D gene is TRBD1 (5 bases). The CDR3 consists of 15 residues. V lost 0 bases to trimming and J lost 1 base, with 7 bases between them. The V gene's germline CDR1 is SGHRS and CDR2 YFSETQ. The CDR3 DNA reads as TGCGCCAGCAGCTTGGAGGGGATGAACACCGGGGAGCTGTTTTTT. This encodes CASSLEGMNTGELFF.

There are many counts of this clonotype. The chain joins TRBV7-9 to TRBJ2-7, with TRBD1 identical over 9 bases. The CDR3 loop spans 16 amino acids. From germline, CDR1 is SEHNR and CDR2 FQNEAQ (reference sequence). V dropped 2 bases and J dropped 0; count of bases not matched to a gene: 5. CDR3 sequence reads: CASSLMGQGPSYEQYF. In DNA form, the CDR3 reads TGTGCCAGCAGCTTAATGGGACAGGGACCCTCCTACGAGCAGTACTTC.

This chain uses TRBV4-3 with TRBJ2-3; D may match TRBD1 or TRBD2 (5 bases each). Germline CDR1 and CDR2: LGHNA and YSLEER. Trimming took off 0 bases at V and 0 bases at J, with 13 bases between the two ends. This CDR3 region has 17 residues. In nucleotides, the CDR3 is TGCGCCAGCAGCCAAGATCTGGGACCTAAAAGCACAGATACGCAGTATTTT. Its protein product is CASSQDLGPKSTDTQYF.

V gene TRBV5-4 combines with J gene TRBJ1-2; TRBD1 agrees at 7 bases. V shed 4 bases and J 8 bases; nucleotides not matched to a gene: 11. Germline-derived CDR1 and CDR2 are SGHNT and YYREEE (reference sequence). This CDR3 is 14 amino acids long. For the CDR3, the DNA is TGTGCCAGCAGCCCAGAAACAGGGGCTCGGGGCTACACCTTC. Its protein is CASSPETGARGYTF.

The CDR3 region is CASSLNRANNQPQHF. The CDR3, as DNA: TGTGCCAGCTCACTCAACAGGGCGAATAATCAGCCCCAGCATTTT. This sequence joins TRBV18 and TRBJ1-5; TRBD1 might be the D (6 bases). The CDR3 extends over 15 amino acids. Germline V gene lookup returns CDR1 KGHSH and CDR2 LQKENI. V lost 4 bases, J lost 4 bases, and 14 bases lay in between.

The genes are TRBV7-9 and TRBJ2-1, with D unclear. Germline CDR1 reads SEHNR; CDR2 reads FQNEAQ (reference sequence). The V end was cut by 5 bases, the J end by 5 bases, with 19 bases between. CDR3 length equals 16 residues. In DNA, the CDR3 is TGTGCCAGCAGCCCAAGGGTGGCAGGCCTACACAATGAGCAGTTCTTC. This sequence encodes CASSPRVAGLHNEQFF. Full variable domain (missing parts from reference TRBV7-9 and TRBJ2-1): DTGVSQNPRHKITKRGQNVTFRCDPISEHNRLYWYRQTLGQGPEFLTYFQNEAQLEKSRLLSDRFSAERPKGSFSTLEIQRTEQGDSAMYLCASSPRVAGLHNEQFFGPGTRLTVL.

This clonotype has only a few counts. The chain joins TRBV20-1 to TRBJ1-2; a weak D match, TRBD1 (5 bases). Germline V gene data show CDR1 as DFQATT and CDR2 as SNEGSKA (reference sequence). V gave up 6 bases and J gave up 2 bases, with 16 bases separating them. This CDR3 is 14 amino acids long. This CDR3 is CSAVQGARNYGYTF. CDR3 nucleotide sequence: TGCAGTGCGGTTCAGGGCGCCCGAAACTATGGCTACACCTTC.

The rearrangement uses TRBV27 and TRBJ2-3, with D tentatively TRBD2 (5 bases). V gave up 2 bases and J gave up 10 bases, with 16 bases separating them. The CDR3 extends over 14 amino acids. Per germline, CDR1 MNHEY and CDR2 SMNVEV (reference sequence). For the CDR3, the DNA is TGTGCCAGCAGTTTAGGGGTGGGAGACCTCCCGCAGTATTTT. Translated: CASSLGVGDLPQYF.

The V gene is TRBV5-1, the J gene TRBJ1-2, with TRBD1 identical over 9 bases. Unmatched junction bases numbered 5, after V lost 4 bases and J lost 4 bases. CDR3 size: 14 residues. Germline V CDR1 and CDR2: SGHRS, YFSETQ. The CDR3 DNA is TGCGCCAGCAGCGTGAGACAGGGGGGCTATGGCTACACCTTC. Translation gives CASSVRQGGYGYTF.